The 7 T cell receptor beta chains presented below share a single source sample, sequenced in a study of T-cell reconstitution after alpha-beta-depleted transplantation in children. Unique molecular identifiers were incorporated when the TCRbeta library was constructed. TCRdb called the PCR reads again in MiXCR, with one record for every CDR3 protein. The table has a few hundred thousand distinct CDR3 sequences, 9.7% seen once; the top ten hold 5% to 6%. The sequencing used PBMCs from the stem cell graft donor, collected from the stem cell graft. These receptor sequences come from a human donor who donated a stem cell graft to a child with SCID.

This clonotype was recorded many times. The rearrangement uses TRBV30 and TRBJ2-3; the D gene could be TRBD1 or TRBD2 (5 bases each). Trimming stripped 2 bases from V and 6 bases from J, with 6 bases between. The CDR3 runs 11 residues. CDR1 is GTSNPN and CDR2 is SVGIG in the germline V gene (reference sequence). The CDR3, as DNA: TGTGCCTGGAGTTGGGGGGATACGCAGTATTTT. Protein: CAWSWGDTQYF.

This clonotype showed up just a few times. The rearrangement links TRBV5-1 to TRBJ2-7; no reliable D call. CDR3 size: 14 residues. Germline V CDR1 and CDR2: SGHRS, YFSETQ. V lost 4 bases to trimming and J lost 5 bases, with 16 bases between them. CDR3 sequence: CASSNTPANDEQYF. For the CDR3, the DNA is TGCGCCAGCAGCAATACACCCGCTAATGACGAGCAGTACTTC.

This sequence joins TRBV2 and TRBJ2-5; weak D call: TRBD1 (6 bases). Trimming pared 7 bases from V and 1 base from J, leaving 19 bases between. Per germline, CDR1 SNHLY and CDR2 FYNNEI. This CDR3 is built from 16 residues. The CDR3 region is CASIRRGKSVQETQYF. Written as DNA, the CDR3 is TGTGCCAGCATCAGAAGGGGGAAGTCTGTCCAAGAGACCCAGTACTTC.

This clonotype was counted at least ten times. This chain links TRBV10-3 with TRBJ2-3; TRBD2 aligns across 10 bases. Trimming removed 3 bases from V and 3 bases from J; junction bases left unmatched: 3. This CDR3 has 15 amino acids. Per germline, CDR1 ENHRY and CDR2 SYGVKD. The CDR3 DNA follows: TGTGCCATCAGTGAACTAGCGGGGTTAACAGATACGCAGTATTTT. Encoded protein: CAISELAGLTDTQYF.

This clonotype was seen more than once but under ten times. The chain has TRBV11-1 and TRBJ2-1; the D is unclear. The CDR3 loop spans 18 amino acids. V shed 1 base and J shed 8 bases, with 24 bases lying between them. CDR1 is SGHAT, CDR2 FQDESV, per germline (reference sequence). CDR3 residues: CASSLGGYAVFPSDEQFF. The DNA of the CDR3 is TGTGCCAGCAGCTTAGGGGGTTACGCCGTGTTTCCGAGTGATGAGCAGTTCTTC.

This clonotype was counted at least ten times. The gene calls are TRBV7-2 and TRBJ2-3; the D gene is possibly TRBD2 (5 bases). The V end was cut by 3 bases, the J end by 4 bases, with 8 bases between. The CDR3 is 13 amino acids. The germline CDR1 and CDR2 sequences are SGHTA and FQGNSA. CDR3 in DNA: TGTGCCAGCAGCTTGATGAGGGCAGATACGCAGTATTTT. The encoded protein is CASSLMRADTQYF.

Only a few counts were recorded for this clonotype. The CDR3 region has the DNA TGTGCCAGCTCACCACGGCCAGGGCACACAGATACGCAGTATTTT. It translates to CASSPRPGHTDTQYF. The V call is TRBV18, the J call TRBJ2-3, with D possibly being TRBD1 (5 bases). Per germline, CDR1 KGHSH and CDR2 LQKENI. Trimming took off 1 base at V and 2 bases at J, with 10 bases between the two ends. This CDR3 spans 15 amino acids.